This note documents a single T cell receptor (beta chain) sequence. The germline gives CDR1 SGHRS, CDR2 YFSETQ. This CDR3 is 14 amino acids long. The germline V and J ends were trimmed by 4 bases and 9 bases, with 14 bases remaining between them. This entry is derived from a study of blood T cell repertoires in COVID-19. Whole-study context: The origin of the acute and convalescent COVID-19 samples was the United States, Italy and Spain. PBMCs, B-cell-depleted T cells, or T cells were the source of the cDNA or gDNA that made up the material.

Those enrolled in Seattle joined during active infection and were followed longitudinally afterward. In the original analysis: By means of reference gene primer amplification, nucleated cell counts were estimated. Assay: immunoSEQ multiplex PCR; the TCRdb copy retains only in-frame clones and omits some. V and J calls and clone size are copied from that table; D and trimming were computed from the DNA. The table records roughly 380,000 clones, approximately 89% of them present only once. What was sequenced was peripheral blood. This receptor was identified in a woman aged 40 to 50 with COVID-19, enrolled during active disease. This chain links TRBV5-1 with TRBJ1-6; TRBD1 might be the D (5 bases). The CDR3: CASSQGGGSSPLHF. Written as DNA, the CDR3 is TGCGCCAGCAGCCAGGGAGGCGGGAGTTCACCCCTCCACTTT.